The 16 T cell receptor beta chains given below trace back to one sample, sequenced in a study of human T cells and chemical hapten exposure. MiXCR was run by TCRdb on the RACE reads, yielding one entry per CDR3 protein. Altogether roughly 86,000 distinct CDR3 sequences are present, roughly a tenth being singletons, with the ten largest covering 2% to 2.5%. As to time point: patch test 1, 2 weeks after DPC sensitization. Sample treatment: therapeutic diphenylcyclopropenone sensitization with weekly scalp DPC. The sequences come from whole blood, collected in connection with sensitization to the hapten diphenylcyclopropenone (DPC). These receptors all come from a middle-aged man with alopecia areata. Some clones in this sample may be carry-over from other donors' samples.

This clonotype was counted at least ten times. The genes are TRBV7-8 and TRBJ2-3; 8 bases map to TRBD2. The CDR3 is made up of 18 amino acids. V gave up 7 bases and J gave up 2 bases; unmatched junction bases: 17. The germline gives CDR1 SGHVS, CDR2 FQNEAQ. CDR3 amino acids: CASNPTLGSGTYTDTQYF. The CDR3 bases are TGTGCCAGCAACCCCACCCTGGGTAGCGGGACCTACACAGATACGCAGTATTTT.

This clonotype was observed a few times. The CDR3 sequence is CASSLAGTYEQYF. The CDR3 DNA reads as TGTGCCAGCAGTTTAGCTGGAACCTACGAGCAGTACTTC. The chain couples TRBV27 to TRBJ2-7; D unclear. V lost 2 bases and J 2 bases, leaving 7 bases between the germline ends. The CDR3 has 13 residues. In germline, CDR1 is MNHEY, CDR2 SMNVEV (reference sequence).

Many counts were recorded for this clonotype. This rearrangement joins TRBV7-2 to TRBJ2-3; 9 nucleotides align to TRBD2. This CDR3 has 16 amino acids. CDR1 SGHTA and CDR2 FQGNSA come from the germline V gene. Germline trimming cut 4 bases from V and 6 bases from J; bases unmatched to any gene: 11. CDR3 bases: TGTGCCAGCAGCTCCTCTGGCGGGGGGGGCAGCGATACGCAGTATTTT. Protein: CASSSSGGGGSDTQYF.

V gene TRBV7-9 combines with J gene TRBJ2-1; no firm D call. The V end was cut by 3 bases, the J end by 15 bases, with 15 bases between. Germline V gene sequence: CDR1 SEHNR, CDR2 FQNEAQ (reference sequence). The CDR3 sequence is 12 residues long. In DNA form, the CDR3 reads TGTGCCAGCAGCTTGATTTCGTGGTGGGTGTTCTTC. Protein sequence: CASSLISWWVFF. The full variable domain, its missing parts supplied by reference TRBV7-9 and TRBJ2-1, is DTGVSQNPRHKITKRGQNVTFRCDPISEHNRLYWYRQTLGQGPEFLTYFQNEAQLEKSRLLSDRFSAERPKGSFSTLEIQRTEQGDSAMYLCASSLISWWVFFGPGTRLTVL.

The V and J genes are TRBV20-1 and TRBJ2-3; 9 nucleotides line up with TRBD2. The germline gives CDR1 DFQATT, CDR2 SNEGSKA (reference sequence). There are 13 residues in the CDR3. Germline trimming cut 3 bases from V and 6 bases from J; bases unmatched to any gene: 4. DNA for the CDR3: TGCAGTGCTAGTTTCGCGGGAGGGGATACGCAGTATTTT. Translating gives CSASFAGGDTQYF.

For this clonotype: This may be a read error, as it is one base from a much larger clone. The V call is TRBV10-3, the J call TRBJ2-3, with TRBD2 identical over 11 bases. The CDR3 loop spans 18 amino acids. The V gene's germline CDR1 is ENHRY and CDR2 SYGVKD. The CDR3 protein is CAISESLAGGSGTDAQYF. The CDR3 DNA reads as TGTGCCATCAGTGAGTCCCTAGCGGGAGGTTCTGGCACAGATGCGCAGTATTTT.

This clonotype was counted at least ten times. V gene TRBV2 combines with J gene TRBJ2-3; maybe TRBD1 (6 bases). Germline lookup yields CDR1 SNHLY and CDR2 FYNNEI. The CDR3 is made up of 14 amino acids. V gave up 7 bases and J gave up 0 bases, with 11 bases separating them. CDR3 sequence reads: CASKLGQSTDTQYF. CDR3 DNA sequence: TGTGCCAGCAAGTTAGGACAGAGCACAGATACGCAGTATTTT.

This clonotype was counted between two and nine times. An end of the junction differs from the germline gene, which may be a read error. The gene calls are TRBV28 and TRBJ2-5, with 7 bases matching TRBD1. Germline assignment: CDR1 MDHEN and CDR2 SYDVKM. The CDR3 length is 15 residues. The CDR3 DNA sequence: TGTGCCAGCAGTTTATCTCCGGACAGGACGAAGCCTCCCCCCTTC. Its protein is CASSLSPDRTKPPPF.

This clonotype showed up many times. This CDR3 reads CASSQVAGQAPAMWAQHF. The DNA for the CDR3 is TGTGCCAGCAGCCAAGTTGCAGGACAGGCCCCGGCAATGTGGGCCCAGCATTTT. The chain employs TRBV4-2 and TRBJ1-5; 7 bases fit TRBD1. The CDR3 has 18 amino acids. Germline CDR1 is LGHNA and CDR2 is YNFKEQ. The ends lost 1 base at V and 11 bases at J; junction bases unmatched: 20.

This clonotype occurred a few times. The chain carries TRBV7-2 and TRBJ2-1; TRBD2 aligns across 11 bases. The ends lost 1 base at V and 6 bases at J; junction bases unmatched: 5. Germline CDR1 reads SGHTA; CDR2 reads FQGNSA. CDR3 size: 16 residues. The CDR3 loop is CASSLGDTSGSNEQFF. CDR3 DNA sequence: TGTGCCAGCAGCTTAGGTGATACTAGCGGGAGCAATGAGCAGTTCTTC.

This clonotype was seen repeatedly, ten times or more. The chain joins TRBV29-1 to TRBJ1-2; D uncertain. The V gene's germline CDR1 is SQVTM and CDR2 ANQGSEA. Trimming removed 4 bases from V and 4 bases from J, with 7 bases in between. This CDR3 has 11 residues. For the CDR3, the DNA is TGCAGCGTTGCGGCGTTCTATGGCTACACCTTC. Translating it yields CSVAAFYGYTF.

The J gene is TRBJ2-3, the V gene TRBV28, with D possibly TRBD2 on 6 matching bases. CDR1 and CDR2 from the germline V gene are MDHEN and SYDVKM. The V gene lost 4 bases and the J gene lost 5 bases, with 22 bases spanning the gap. The CDR3 extends over 17 amino acids. CDR3 residues: CASSSVGGRLSGDTQYF. CDR3 nucleotide sequence: TGTGCCAGCAGTTCCGTTGGAGGGCGCCTCTCAGGAGATACGCAGTATTTT.

In this sample, this clonotype turned up many times. J is TRBJ1-5 and V is TRBV6-5, with D possibly being TRBD1 (5 bases). This CDR3 has 15 amino acids. Germline V lookup: CDR1 MNHEY, CDR2 SVGAGI. V was pared by 4 bases and J by 4 bases, with 14 bases between. CDR3 bases: TGTGCCAGCAGTTTCGGGCAGGGCCCAAATCAGCCCCAGCATTTT. It encodes CASSFGQGPNQPQHF.

The CDR3, as DNA: TGTGCCAGCAGCTTACAGGGCTCTGGAAACACCATATATTTT. This sequence encodes CASSLQGSGNTIYF. The V gene is TRBV7-9, the J gene TRBJ1-3; TRBD1 is a possible D gene (5 bases). V was shortened by 2 bases and J by 0 bases, with 5 bases between the two germline ends. This CDR3 region has 14 residues. Germline CDR1 is SEHNR and CDR2 is FQNEAQ (reference sequence).

At least ten counts were recorded for this clonotype. The V call is TRBV29-1, the J call TRBJ1-2; maybe TRBD1 (6 bases). Germline assignment: CDR1 SQVTM and CDR2 ANQGSEA. Trimming removed 6 bases from V and 8 bases from J, with 13 bases in between. The CDR3 spans 11 residues. CDR3 coding DNA: TGCAGCGTGGTGGGGGGGCGCGGCTACACCTTC. This gives the protein CSVVGGRGYTF.

This clonotype was observed a few times. The rearrangement joins TRBV12-3 or TRBV12-4 to TRBJ1-1; 10 bases line up with TRBD1. Losses at the gene ends were 9 bases for V and 1 base for J; bases not matched to a gene: 11. This CDR3 has 16 amino acids. The CDR3 region is CASRDRGPLKNTEAFF. DNA of the CDR3: TGTGCCAGTAGGGACAGGGGACCCCTCAAGAACACTGAAGCTTTCTTT.